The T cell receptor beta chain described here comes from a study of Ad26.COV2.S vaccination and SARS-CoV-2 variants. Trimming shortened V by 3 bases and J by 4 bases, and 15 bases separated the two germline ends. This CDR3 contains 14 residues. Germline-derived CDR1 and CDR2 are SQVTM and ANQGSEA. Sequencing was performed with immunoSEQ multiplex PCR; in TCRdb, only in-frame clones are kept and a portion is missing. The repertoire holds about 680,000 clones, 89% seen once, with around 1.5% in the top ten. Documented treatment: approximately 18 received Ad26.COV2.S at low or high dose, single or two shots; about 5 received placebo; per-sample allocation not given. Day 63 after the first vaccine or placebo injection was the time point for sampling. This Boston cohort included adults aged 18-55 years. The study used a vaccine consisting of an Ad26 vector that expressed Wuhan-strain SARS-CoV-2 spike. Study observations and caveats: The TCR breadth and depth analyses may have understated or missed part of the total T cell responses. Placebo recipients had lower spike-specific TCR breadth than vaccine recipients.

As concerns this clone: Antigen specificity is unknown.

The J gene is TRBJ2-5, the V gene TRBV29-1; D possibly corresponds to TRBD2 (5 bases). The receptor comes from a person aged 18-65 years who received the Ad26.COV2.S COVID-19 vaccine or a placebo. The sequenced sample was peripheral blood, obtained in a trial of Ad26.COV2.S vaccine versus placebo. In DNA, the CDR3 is TGCAGCGTTGATAGGCGGGTACCTGGAGAGACCCAGTACTTC. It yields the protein CSVDRRVPGETQYF.